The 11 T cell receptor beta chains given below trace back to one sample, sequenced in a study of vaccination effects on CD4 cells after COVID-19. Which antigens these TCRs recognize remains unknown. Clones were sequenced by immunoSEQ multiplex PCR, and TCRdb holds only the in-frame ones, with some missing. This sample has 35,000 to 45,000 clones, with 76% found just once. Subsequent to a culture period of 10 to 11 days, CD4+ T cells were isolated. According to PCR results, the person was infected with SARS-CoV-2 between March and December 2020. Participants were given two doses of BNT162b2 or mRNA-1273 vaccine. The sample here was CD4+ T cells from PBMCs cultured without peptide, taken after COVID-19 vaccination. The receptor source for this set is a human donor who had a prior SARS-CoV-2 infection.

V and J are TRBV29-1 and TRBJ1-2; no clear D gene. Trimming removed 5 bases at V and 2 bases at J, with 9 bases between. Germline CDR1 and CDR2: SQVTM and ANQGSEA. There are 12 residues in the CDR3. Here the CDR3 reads CSVSGGNYGYTF. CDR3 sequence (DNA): TGCAGCGTTTCGGGCGGGAACTATGGCTACACCTTC.

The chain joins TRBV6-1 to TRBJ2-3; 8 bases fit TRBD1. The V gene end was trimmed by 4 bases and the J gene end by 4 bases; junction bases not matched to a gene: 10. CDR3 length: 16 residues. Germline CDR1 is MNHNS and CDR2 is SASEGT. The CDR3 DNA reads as TGTGCCAGCAGTGGACAGGGGCCGTATGTTTCAGATACGCAGTATTTT. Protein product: CASSGQGPYVSDTQYF.

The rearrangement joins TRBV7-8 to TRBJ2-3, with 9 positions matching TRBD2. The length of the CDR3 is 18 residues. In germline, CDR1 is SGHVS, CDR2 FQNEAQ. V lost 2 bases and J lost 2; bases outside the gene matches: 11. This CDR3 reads CASSLMAGGGGLTDTQYF. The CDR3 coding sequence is TGTGCCAGCAGCTTAATGGCGGGAGGGGGGGGCCTCACAGATACGCAGTATTTT.

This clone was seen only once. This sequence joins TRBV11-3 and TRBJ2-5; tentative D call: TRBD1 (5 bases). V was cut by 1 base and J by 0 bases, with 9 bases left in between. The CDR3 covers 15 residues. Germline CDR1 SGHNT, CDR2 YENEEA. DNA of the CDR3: TGTGCCAGCAGCTTAGGTGGACAATACCAAGAGACCCAGTACTTC. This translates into CASSLGGQYQETQYF.

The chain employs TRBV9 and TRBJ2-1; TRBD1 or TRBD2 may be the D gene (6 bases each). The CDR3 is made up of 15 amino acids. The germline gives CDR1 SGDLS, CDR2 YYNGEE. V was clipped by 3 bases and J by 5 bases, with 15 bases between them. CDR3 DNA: TGTGCCAGCAGCGACGGCCGGGGGCTAGACAATGAGCAGTTCTTC. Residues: CASSDGRGLDNEQFF.

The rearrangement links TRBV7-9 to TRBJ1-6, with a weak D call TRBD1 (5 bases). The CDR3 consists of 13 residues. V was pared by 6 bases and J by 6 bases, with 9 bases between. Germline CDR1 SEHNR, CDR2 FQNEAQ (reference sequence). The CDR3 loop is CASSLGGNSPLHF. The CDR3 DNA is TGTGCCAGCAGTCTGGGGGGTAATTCACCCCTCCACTTT.

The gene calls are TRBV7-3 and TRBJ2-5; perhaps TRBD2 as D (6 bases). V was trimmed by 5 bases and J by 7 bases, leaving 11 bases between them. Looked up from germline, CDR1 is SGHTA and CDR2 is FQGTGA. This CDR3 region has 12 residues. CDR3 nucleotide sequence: TGTGCCAGCAGCCCTGGGGGAGGGACCCAGTACTTC. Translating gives CASSPGGGTQYF.

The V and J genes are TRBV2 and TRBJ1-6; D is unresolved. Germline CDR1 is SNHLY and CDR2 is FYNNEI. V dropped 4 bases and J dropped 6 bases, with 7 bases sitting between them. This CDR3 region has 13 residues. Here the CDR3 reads CASSVSVNSPLHF. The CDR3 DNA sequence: TGTGCCAGCAGTGTTTCGGTTAATTCACCCCTCCACTTT.

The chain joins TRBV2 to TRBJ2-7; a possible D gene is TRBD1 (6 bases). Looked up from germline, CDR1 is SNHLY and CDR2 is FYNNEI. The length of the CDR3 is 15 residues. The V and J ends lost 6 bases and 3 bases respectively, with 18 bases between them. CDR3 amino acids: CASRRNRDTNYEQYF. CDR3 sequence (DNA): TGTGCCAGCAGACGAAACCGGGACACAAACTACGAGCAGTACTTC.

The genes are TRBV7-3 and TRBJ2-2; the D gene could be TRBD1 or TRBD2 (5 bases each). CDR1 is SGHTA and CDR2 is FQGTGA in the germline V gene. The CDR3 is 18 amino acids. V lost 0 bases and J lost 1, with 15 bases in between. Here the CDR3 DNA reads TGTGCCAGCAGCTTAACGGCCATCAGGGACCAGAACACCGGGGAGCTGTTTTTT. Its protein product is CASSLTAIRDQNTGELFF.

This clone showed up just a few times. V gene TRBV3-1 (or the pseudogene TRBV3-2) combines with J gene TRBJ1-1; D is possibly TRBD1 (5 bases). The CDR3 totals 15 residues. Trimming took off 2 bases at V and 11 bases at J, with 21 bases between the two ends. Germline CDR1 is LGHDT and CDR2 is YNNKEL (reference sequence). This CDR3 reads CASSQSSVGGAGAFF. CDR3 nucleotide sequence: TGTGCCAGCAGCCAATCGTCGGTCGGCGGGGCTGGGGCTTTCTTT.